This record covers a single TCR beta chain. TCR beta sequencing covered blood CD8+ and CD4+ T cells. Controls were age- and sex-matched healthy donors. Random hexamers primed reverse transcription of about 0.45 to 1 ug RNA. TCRdb re-called the immunoSEQ multiplex PCR reads through MiXCR, storing one row per CDR3 protein. The profile shows some 150,000 distinct CDR3 sequences, approximately 93% of them singletons. This sample is drawn from a study of CD8 T cells in Susac syndrome. The TCR comes from a human donor in good health. Sample: CD8+ T cells from PBMCs.

This CDR3 is CASSLSMTGKHEQYF. The CDR3, as DNA: TGTGCCAGCAGTTTATCGATGACAGGGAAACACGAGCAGTACTTC. The rearrangement links TRBV27 to TRBJ2-7, with 7 bases lining up with TRBD1. CDR1 and CDR2 from the germline V gene are MNHEY and SMNVEV (reference sequence). The CDR3 consists of 15 residues. The J segment lost 5 bases and the V segment lost 0 bases, leaving 7 bases of the junction unmatched.